A selection of T cell receptor beta chains follows, all from one sample in a study of T cells after yellow fever vaccination. Using its own MiXCR run on the 5' RACE reads, TCRdb lists one record per CDR3 protein. Of 250,000 to 400,000 distinct CDR3 sequences listed, roughly 3.9% are singletons. The sample was PBMCs, taken 5 days after the yellow fever booster vaccination. Receptor source: a man between 18 and 29 years old who received the YFV17D yellow fever vaccine. CDR3s include the opening cysteine and the closing phenylalanine or tryptophan. Expanded clones are given a class, and other clones once, few, many or no size at all.

V | size | CDR3
TRBV10-3 | NA | CAISESTTGAEAFF
TRBV6-6 | few | CATTRVGVVQETQYF
TRBV9 | many | CASSPFGGGAGDTQYF
TRBV4-2 | once | CASSPNLLSANTEAFF
TRBV27 | many | CASSLSSGGSQPQHF
TRBV5-1 | many | CASSSTDFVSSYNEQFF
TRBV6-5 | few | CASSYSIASYEQYF
TRBV4-3 | few | CASSQALLRGGLSDTQYF
TRBV4-3 | many | CASSQASSPVPRNTIYF
TRBV7-2 | few | CASSWQQGRQETQYF
TRBV6-5 | few | CASSPGRGKYEQYF
TRBV4-3 | NA | CASSQDWDRTNEKLFF
TRBV11-1 | NA | CASSLGGHNYGYTF
TRBV5-4 | few | CASSLGGRYGETQYF
TRBV24-1 | few | CATSDSRWRDRDNEQFF
TRBV4-1 | few | CASSQDQPTDTQYF
TRBV27 | NA | CASSLGAWQPQHF
TRBV5-1 | few | CASSLAVGDSPLHF
TRBV7-9 | few | CASSAPPLEKLFF
TRBV12-3/TRBV12-4 | many | CASSLATGKETQYF
TRBV7-2 | few | CASSFYLGGETQYF
TRBV11-2 | many | CASSSTGISHEQYF
TRBV20-1 | few | CSAPLAGSSYEQYF
TRBV12-3/TRBV12-4 | few | CASSLWTTSTDTQYF
TRBV2 | NA | CASELNSPLHF
TRBV12-3/TRBV12-4 | NA | CASTIRLDTQYF
TRBV7-9 | many | CASRLSGGDGNIQYF
TRBV2 | few | CASASGAETQYF
TRBV12-3/TRBV12-4 | many | CASSETSGGVLAKNIQYF
TRBV6-2/TRBV6-3 | few | CASSYRWAGEETQYF
TRBV2 | many | CASSEEETQYF
TRBV7-2 | many | CASSFQAGGLHYEQFF
TRBV20-1 | NA | CSAYRVYEQYF
TRBV12-3/TRBV12-4 | many | CASRSGTHQPQHF
TRBV5-1 | few | CASSHTGMGEQYF
TRBV20-1 | many | CSAPLAGGLLGEQFF
TRBV7-9 | NA | CASSYTGVSYEQYF
TRBV4-1 | NA | CASSRGQGAGTGELFF
TRBV28 | NA | CASRSTGGAGGYTF
TRBV7-2 | many | CASSPRAAQETQYF
TRBV20-1 | NA | CSARVRGGGETQYF
TRBV3-1 | few | CASSQGEVRTEAFF
TRBV30 | few | CAWTLDSNQPQHF
TRBV3-1 | many | CASSNRDRGDIQYF